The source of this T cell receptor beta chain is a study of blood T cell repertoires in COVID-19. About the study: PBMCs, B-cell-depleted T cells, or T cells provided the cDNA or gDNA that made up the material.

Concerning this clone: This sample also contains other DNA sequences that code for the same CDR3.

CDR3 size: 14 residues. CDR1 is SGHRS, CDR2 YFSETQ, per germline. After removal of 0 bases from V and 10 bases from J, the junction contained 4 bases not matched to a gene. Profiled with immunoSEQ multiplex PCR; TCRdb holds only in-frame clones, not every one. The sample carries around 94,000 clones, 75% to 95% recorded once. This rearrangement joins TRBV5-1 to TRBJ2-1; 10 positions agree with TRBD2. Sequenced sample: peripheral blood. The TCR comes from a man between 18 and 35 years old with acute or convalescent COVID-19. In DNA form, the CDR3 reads TGCGCCAGCAGCTTGGAGCGGGGGGGTGAGGAGCAGTTCTTC. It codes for CASSLERGGEEQFF.